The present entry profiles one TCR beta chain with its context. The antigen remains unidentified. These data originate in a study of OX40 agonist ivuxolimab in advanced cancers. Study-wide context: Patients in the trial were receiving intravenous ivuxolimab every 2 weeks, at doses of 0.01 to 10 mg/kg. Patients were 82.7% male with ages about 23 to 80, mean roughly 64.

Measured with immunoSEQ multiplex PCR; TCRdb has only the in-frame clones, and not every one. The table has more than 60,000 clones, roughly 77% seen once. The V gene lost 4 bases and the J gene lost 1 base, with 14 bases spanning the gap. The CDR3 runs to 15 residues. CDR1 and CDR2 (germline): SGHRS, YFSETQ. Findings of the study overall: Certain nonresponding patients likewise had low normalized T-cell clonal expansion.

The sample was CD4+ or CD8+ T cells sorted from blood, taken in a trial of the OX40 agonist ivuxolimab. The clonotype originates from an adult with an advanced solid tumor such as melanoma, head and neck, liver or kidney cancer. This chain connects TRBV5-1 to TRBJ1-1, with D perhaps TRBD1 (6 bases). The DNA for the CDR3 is TGCGCCAGCAGCCCGAGGGAGGGGGGGAACACTGAAGCTTTCTTT. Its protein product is CASSPREGGNTEAFF.